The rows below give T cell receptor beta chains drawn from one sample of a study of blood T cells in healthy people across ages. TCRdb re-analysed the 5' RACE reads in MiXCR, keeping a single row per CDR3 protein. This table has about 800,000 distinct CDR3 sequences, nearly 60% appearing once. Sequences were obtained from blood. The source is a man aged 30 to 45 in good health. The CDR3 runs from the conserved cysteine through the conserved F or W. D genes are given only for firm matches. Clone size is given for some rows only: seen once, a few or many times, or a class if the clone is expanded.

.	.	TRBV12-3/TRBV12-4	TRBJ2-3	TGTGCCAGCAGTTTAGAGGCTAGCCTCCCCTCTGTCTCAGATACGCAGTATTTT	CASSLEASLPSVSDTQYF
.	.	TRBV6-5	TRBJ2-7	TGTGCCAGCAGTTACTCGTCCCTTCCGTTCAGCTACGAGCAGTACTTC	CASSYSSLPFSYEQYF
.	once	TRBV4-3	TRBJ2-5	TGCGCCAGCAGCCTCTACGAACAAGAGACCCAGTACTTC	CASSLYEQETQYF
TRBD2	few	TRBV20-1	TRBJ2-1	TGCAGTGCTAGAGCGATGGCTATCCGGGAGGGTGAGCAGTTCTTC	CSARAMAIREGEQFF
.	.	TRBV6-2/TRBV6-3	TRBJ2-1	TGTGCCAGCACCGCTCGTCGGGCGAATGAGCAGTTCTTC	CASTARRANEQFF
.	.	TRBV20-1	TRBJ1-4	TGCAGTGCTAGATTAAACAGTGAAAAACTGTTTTTT	CSARLNSEKLFF
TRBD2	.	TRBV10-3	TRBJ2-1	TGTGCCATCAGTCGACTAGCAGAGGACAATGAGCAGTTCTTC	CAISRLAEDNEQFF
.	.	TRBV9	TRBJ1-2	TGTGCCAGCACCTCCAGCGGGGGCCCTTCTAACTATGGCTACACCTTC	CASTSSGGPSNYGYTF
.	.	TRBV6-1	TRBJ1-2	TGTGCCAGCAGTGAGGTCCGCTGGACAGCCTATGGCTACACCTTC	CASSEVRWTAYGYTF
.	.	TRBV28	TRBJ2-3	TGTGCCAGCAGTCTAATTAGGGGGAAAGATACGCAGTATTTT	CASSLIRGKDTQYF
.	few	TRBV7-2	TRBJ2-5	TGTGCCAGCAGCCTCAGTCCGGGACTTGGGGAGACCCAGTACTTC	CASSLSPGLGETQYF
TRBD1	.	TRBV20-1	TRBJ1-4	TGCAGTGCCTCGGGACAGTATAATGAAAAACTGTTTTTT	CSASGQYNEKLFF
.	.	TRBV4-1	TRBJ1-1	TGCGCCAGCAGCCAAGAGGTGGACACTGAAGCTTTCTTT	CASSQEVDTEAFF
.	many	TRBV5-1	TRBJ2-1	TGCGCCAGCAGCTTGGACCGGTCCTACAATGAGCAGTTCTTC	CASSLDRSYNEQFF
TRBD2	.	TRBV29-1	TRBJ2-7	TGCAGCGTTGGTGCTAGCGGGGGAACCTACGAGCAGTACTTC	CSVGASGGTYEQYF
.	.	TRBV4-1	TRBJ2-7	TGCGCCAGCAGCCAAGATGAAGTCGGGATCGGAGTTTTATTCTACGAGCAGTACTTC	CASSQDEVGIGVLFYEQYF
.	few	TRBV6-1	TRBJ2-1	TGTGCCAGCAGTGAACAGGGTGAGCAGTTCTTC	CASSEQGEQFF
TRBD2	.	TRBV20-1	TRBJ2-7	TGCAGTGCTAGTAGGACTAGCGGGGGTGATCGAAACGAGCAGTACTTC	CSASRTSGGDRNEQYF
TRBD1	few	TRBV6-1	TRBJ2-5	TGTGCCAGCAGTGAAGACAGGGGGTGGGAGACCCAGTACTTC	CASSEDRGWETQYF
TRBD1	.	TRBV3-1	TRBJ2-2	TGTGCCAGCAGCTCCTTTTTCCAGGGGGCGAACACCGGGGAGCTGTTTTTT	CASSSFFQGANTGELFF
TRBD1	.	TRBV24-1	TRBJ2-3	TGTGCCACACGGGACAGGCTTTCCACAGATACGCAGTATTTT	CATRDRLSTDTQYF
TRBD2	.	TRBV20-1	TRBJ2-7	TGCAGTGCCGCCCCACTAGCGGCCGGGGAATACGAGCAGTACTTC	CSAAPLAAGEYEQYF
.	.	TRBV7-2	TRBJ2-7	TGTGCCAGCAGCCCGGTTGGAGTCTACGAGCAGTACTTC	CASSPVGVYEQYF
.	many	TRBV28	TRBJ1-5	TGTGCCAGCAGTTCCAGGGATCTTCAGCCCCAGCATTTT	CASSSRDLQPQHF
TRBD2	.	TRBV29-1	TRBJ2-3	TGCAGCGTGACACCCGGGACTAGCGATGGAGATACGCAGTATTTT	CSVTPGTSDGDTQYF
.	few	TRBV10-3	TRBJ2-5	TGTGCCATCAGTTCACAGGGGAGGGAGCGAGAGACCCAGTACTTC	CAISSQGRERETQYF
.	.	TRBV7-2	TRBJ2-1	TGTGCCAGCAGTAAACAGGCTAGTGTGGATGAGCAGTTCTTC	CASSKQASVDEQFF
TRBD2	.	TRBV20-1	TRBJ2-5	TGCAGTGCCTCGGGTCTAGCGGGAGGCCTCGACCAAGAGACCCAGTACTTC	CSASGLAGGLDQETQYF
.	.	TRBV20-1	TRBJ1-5	TGCAGTGCAGCTCTCGGGCAGGGCAATCAGCCCCAGCATTTT	CSAALGQGNQPQHF
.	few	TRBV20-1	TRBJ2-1	TGCAGTGCTATCGACTACTACTCCTACAATGAGCAGTTCTTC	CSAIDYYSYNEQFF
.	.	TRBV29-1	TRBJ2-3	TGCAGCGTTGGGACGGGGGTAGGGGATGATACGCAGTATTTT	CSVGTGVGDDTQYF
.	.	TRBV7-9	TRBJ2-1	TGTGCCAGCAGCTTAGCGAGTTGGGCCTACAATGAGCAGTTCTTC	CASSLASWAYNEQFF
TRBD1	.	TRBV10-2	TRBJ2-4	TGCGCCAGCAGACAGGGGGAAAACATTCAGTACTTC	CASRQGENIQYF
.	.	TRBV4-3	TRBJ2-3	TGCGCCAGCAGCCAACGCCAACTGGTGGATACGCAGTATTTT	CASSQRQLVDTQYF
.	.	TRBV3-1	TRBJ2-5	TGTGCCAGCAGCCGCCTTCTAGAGACCCAGTACTTC	CASSRLLETQYF
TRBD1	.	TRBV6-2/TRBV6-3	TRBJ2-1	TGTGCCAGCAGTCGCAGGGGGCGCCTCTCCATTGAGCAGTTCTTC	CASSRRGRLSIEQFF
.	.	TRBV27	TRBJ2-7	TGTGCCAGCAGTTTCATCGAGACTTTCTACGAGCAGTACTTC	CASSFIETFYEQYF
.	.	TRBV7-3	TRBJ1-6	TGTGCCAGCAGCCAGACCGACAGCCCAGGTTCACCCCTCCACTTT	CASSQTDSPGSPLHF
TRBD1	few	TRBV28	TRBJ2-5	TGTGCCAGCAGTTTGCAGGGGGCCGCGGAGACCCAGTACTTC	CASSLQGAAETQYF
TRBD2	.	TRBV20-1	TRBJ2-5	TGCAGTGCCCGTGGATCTAGCGGGAGGGAAGAGACCCAGTACTTC	CSARGSSGREETQYF
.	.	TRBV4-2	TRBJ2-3	TGTGCCAGCAGGCAAGAAGGGGCAGATACGCAGTATTTT	CASRQEGADTQYF
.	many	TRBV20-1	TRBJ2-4	TGCAGTGCTAGAGATTCCTTACAGGGAGGCAAAAACATTCAGTACTTC	CSARDSLQGGKNIQYF
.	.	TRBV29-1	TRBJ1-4	TGCAGCGTTGCCGGGGATAGGGCAACTAATGAAAAACTGTTTTTT	CSVAGDRATNEKLFF
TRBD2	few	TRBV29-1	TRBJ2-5	TGCAGCGTCGGGACTAGCGGACTTAGGGAGACCCAGTACTTC	CSVGTSGLRETQYF
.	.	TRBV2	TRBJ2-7	TGTGCCAGCAGTCACGCTTCGGACGGAAGCTTCTACGAGCAGTACTTC	CASSHASDGSFYEQYF
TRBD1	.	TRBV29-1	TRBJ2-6	TGCAGCGTTAGGGACAGACGCTCTGGGGCCAACGTCCTGACTTTC	CSVRDRRSGANVLTF